This T cell receptor (beta chain) was captured by sequencing in a study of T cells expressing NK-cell markers. Study information: Obtained from sorted CD3+CD56+NKG2C+, CD3+CD56+NKG2C- and CD3+CD56-NKG2C+ T cells were the TCR beta repertoires.

UMIs accompanied the 5'RACE template switching by which TCR beta cDNA was made. TCRdb processed the 5' RACE reads again and assigns one entry to each CDR3 protein, with no DNA. Its listing shows about 380,000 distinct CDR3 sequences. This clonotype was obtained from a man aged 18-70 years in good health. The source material was blood T cells: a sorted CD56 or NKG2C T cell subset, CD4+ or CD8+ T cells, or bulk PBMC T cells (not recorded which).

CDR3 protein: CASSLAGTSLYEQYF. The rearrangement links TRBV7-2 to TRBJ2-7; checking the TCRdb D call of TRBD2 is not possible without DNA. Germline V gene data show CDR1 as SGHTA and CDR2 as FQGNSA. The CDR3 covers 15 residues.